This T cell receptor beta chain comes out of a study of technical replicates of blood from several donors. Method: immunoSEQ multiplex PCR; TCRdb's copy keeps in-frame clones and lacks some. The repertoire holds tens of thousands of clones, roughly 92% seen once, with 0.4% to 0.5% in the top ten. The CDR3 sequence is 14 residues long. V lost 0 bases to trimming and J lost 5 bases, with 10 bases between them. Germline assignment: CDR1 SGHTA and CDR2 FQGTGA. The clonotype was recovered from a human donor in good health. This chain connects TRBV7-3 to TRBJ2-5, with unresolved D. The sample consisted of T cells isolated from PBMCs. The CDR3 here is CASSLTGGAETQYF. The CDR3 DNA sequence: TGTGCCAGCAGCTTAACAGGCGGTGCGGAGACCCAGTACTTC. Variable domain in full (rest from reference TRBV7-3 and TRBJ2-5): GAGVSQTPSNKVTEKGKYVELRCDPISGHTALYWYRQSLGQGPEFLIYFQGTGAADDSGLPNDRFFAVRPEGSVSTLKIQRTERGDSAVYLCASSLTGGAETQYFGPGTRLLVL.